This TCR beta chain was observed in a study of shared clonotypes between healthy human individuals. Background on the study: Three plates were used per donor for CD4 naive, three for CD4 memory, two for CD8 naive and one for CD8 memory.

Trimming cost V 5 bases and J 5 bases, with 10 bases left between them. This CDR3 comprises 13 residues. The germline V gene has CDR1 ENHRY and CDR2 SYGVKD. This clone was found a few times. This table comes from immunoSEQ multiplex PCR, and its TCRdb copy is limited to in-frame clones, with some not included. The data contain some 800,000 clones, almost 95% of them seen just once; the ten biggest clones take up under 30%. As defined, naive CD8 cells were CD45RO-negative and positively selected for CCR7, with terminally differentiated effector memory CD45RA+ cells excluded. V is TRBV10-3 and J is TRBJ2-1, with D hard to call. The sequence derives from a man aged 30-40 years in good health. Sequencing was carried out using naive CD8+ T cells sorted from blood. CDR3 coding DNA: TGTGCCATCAGTCCTCAATTCAACAATGAGCAGTTCTTC. Amino acid sequence: CAISPQFNNEQFF.